Here is one T cell receptor beta chain with its context. This specimen belongs to a study of T cell changes during pregnancy in multiple sclerosis. Assay: immunoSEQ multiplex PCR; the TCRdb copy retains only in-frame clones and omits some. The sample includes around 95,000 clones, roughly 90% seen only once; the top ten take about 2%. Germline CDR1 is KGHSH and CDR2 is LQKENI. V was trimmed by 3 bases and J by 8 bases, leaving 8 bases between them. The length of the CDR3 is 13 residues. This chain uses TRBV18 with TRBJ1-6; D remains ambiguous. This TCR was sampled from a female donor with multiple sclerosis, enrolled in a pregnancy study. Sequencing used peripheral blood, obtained after pregnancy. The CDR3 loop reads CASSPEHHSPLHF. The CDR3 DNA reads as TGTGCCAGCTCACCGGAGCACCATTCACCCCTCCACTTT.